The clone carrying this T cell receptor beta chain has only one observation. Sequenced by immunoSEQ multiplex PCR; TCRdb stores in-frame clones only, minus some. Of about 94,000 clones listed, approximately 84% are singletons. Germline CDR1 reads GTSNPN; CDR2 reads SVGIG (reference sequence). The CDR3 is made up of 15 amino acids. J gave up 3 bases and V 3 bases, and 11 bases lay outside the gene matches. The sample comes from a study of blood T cell repertoires in COVID-19. Study-wide context: PBMCs, B-cell-depleted T cells, or T cells provided the cDNA or gDNA that made up the material.

The sequence came from a man in his 60s with acute or convalescent COVID-19. Sequenced sample: peripheral blood. This chain connects TRBV30 to TRBJ2-7; 7 bases match TRBD2. CDR3 coding DNA: TGTGCCTGGAGCGCGCCCCGGACTAGATTCTACGAGCAGTACTTC. It is translated as CAWSAPRTRFYEQYF. The variable domain in full, completed from reference TRBV30 and TRBJ2-7, reads SQTIHQWPATLVQPVGSPLSLECTVEGTSNPNLYWYRQAAGRGLQLLFYSVGIGQISSEVPQNLSASRPQDRQFILSSKKLLLSDSGFYLCAWSAPRTRFYEQYFGPGTRLTVT.